The present T cell receptor (beta chain) was sequenced within a study of blood T cell repertoires in COVID-19. Background on the study: Nucleic acid was either cDNA or gDNA, and it came from T cells, B-cell-depleted T cells, or PBMCs.

CDR1 is SGHTS and CDR2 is YDEGEE in the germline V gene. V lost 6 bases, J lost 5 bases, and 15 bases lay in between. The CDR3 consists of 14 residues. Clones were read by immunoSEQ multiplex PCR, and TCRdb kept only the in-frame ones, dropping some. Seen here are some 160,000 clones, around 90% observed once, and the top ten hold roughly 2%. The gene calls are TRBV5-8 and TRBJ2-1, with TRBD2 as a possible D gene (6 bases). The sequence came from a man aged 45 to 65 who had recovered from COVID-19. Sequenced sample: peripheral blood. Written as DNA, the CDR3 is TGTGCCAGCACCAAGGGACTCCTCGACAATGAGCAGTTCTTC. This codes for CASTKGLLDNEQFF.